One and the same sample provided the 21 T cell receptor beta chains below, sequenced in a study of preoperative IRX-2 immunotherapy in early breast cancer. Profiling relied on immunoSEQ multiplex PCR, and the TCRdb table lists in-frame clones only, not all of them. The sample yields 20,000 to 30,000 clones, roughly 95% seen once. The sample's treatment: preoperative locoregional IRX-2 cytokine immunotherapy. Here the sequenced sample was tumor tissue, taken after IRX-2 immunotherapy. These receptors were obtained from a human donor with breast cancer.

The rearrangement links TRBV6-5 to TRBJ2-7; no clear D. The CDR3 totals 13 residues. The V gene's germline CDR1 is MNHEY and CDR2 SVGAGI. Deletions cut 7 bases from V and 0 bases from J, with 10 bases between. The CDR3 nucleotides are TGTGCCAGCACGATGGGGTACTCCTACGAGCAGTACTTC. Amino acids: CASTMGYSYEQYF.

For the CDR3, the DNA is TGTGCCAGTAGTATAAGGTCCGGTTCCGATGGCTACACCTTC. Its translation is CASSIRSGSDGYTF. The gene calls are TRBV19 and TRBJ1-2; D unresolved. Germline assignment: CDR1 LNHDA and CDR2 SQIVND (reference sequence). V was trimmed by 2 bases and J by 6 bases, leaving 13 bases between them. The CDR3 is made up of 14 amino acids.

The genes are TRBV6-4 and TRBJ1-2, with D possibly being TRBD1 (5 bases). V lost 3 bases and J 0 bases, leaving 14 bases between the germline ends. The CDR3 sequence is 16 residues long. Germline CDR1 reads MRHNA; CDR2 reads SNTAGT. CDR3 amino acids: CASSERSGTPNYGYTF. The DNA of the CDR3 is TGTGCCAGCAGTGAACGGTCAGGGACGCCTAACTATGGCTACACCTTC.

The gene calls are TRBV5-1 and TRBJ1-1; 8 bases are a match to TRBD1. There are 14 residues in the CDR3. The junction had 4 bases not matched to a gene; V was cut back by 5 bases and J by 1 base. Germline V gives CDR1 SGHRS, CDR2 YFSETQ. The CDR3 coding sequence is TGCGCCAGCAGACAGGGGGGAGAGAACACTGAAGCTTTCTTT. This translates into CASRQGGENTEAFF.

The J gene is TRBJ2-7, the V gene TRBV27, with D possibly matching TRBD2 (6 bases). V was clipped by 1 base and J by 0 bases, with 13 bases between them. In germline, CDR1 is MNHEY, CDR2 SMNVEV (reference sequence). This CDR3 comprises 16 residues. The CDR3 sequence is CASSLLRGEVSYEQYF. CDR3 in DNA: TGTGCCAGCAGTTTATTACGAGGGGAGGTCTCCTACGAGCAGTACTTC.

V gene TRBV11-2 combines with J gene TRBJ2-7, with unresolved D. This CDR3 has 12 amino acids. Germline CDR1 is SGHAT and CDR2 is FQNNGV. Trimming left V 9 bases short and J 2 bases short, with 11 bases between. As DNA, the CDR3 is TGTGCCAGGAAAGAGAACCCCTACGAGCAGTACTTC. Protein sequence: CARKENPYEQYF.

The chain carries TRBV4-1 and TRBJ1-2, with D possibly matching TRBD1 (5 bases). The CDR3 is made up of 17 amino acids. CDR1 and CDR2 from the germline V gene are MGHRA and YSYEKL. Trimming took off 1 base at V and 3 bases at J, with 18 bases between the two ends. The CDR3 spells CASSQGMRGPGDYGYTF. The CDR3 DNA follows: TGCGCCAGCAGCCAAGGTATGAGGGGCCCTGGGGACTATGGCTACACCTTC.

This chain joins TRBV9 and TRBJ1-1; no definite D call. The CDR3 is made up of 15 amino acids. V lost 4 bases and J lost 5, with 18 bases in between. Germline V CDR1 and CDR2: SGDLS, YYNGEE. The CDR3 here is CASSPKPPGGTEAFF. The CDR3 DNA sequence: TGTGCCAGCAGCCCGAAGCCTCCAGGAGGAACTGAAGCTTTCTTT.

V usage is TRBV7-3 and J usage is TRBJ2-7; no definite D call. This CDR3 comprises 13 residues. Germline CDR1 is SGHTA and CDR2 is FQGTGA. V was clipped by 0 bases and J by 6 bases, with 9 bases between them. The CDR3 here is CASSLTSGAEQYF. The CDR3 nucleotides read TGTGCCAGCAGCTTAACCTCTGGCGCCGAGCAGTACTTC.

The rearrangement links TRBV6-6 to TRBJ2-1, with 11 bases that match TRBD2. This CDR3 has 15 amino acids. With V trimmed by 6 bases and J by 3 bases, 4 bases remained unmatched. In germline, CDR1 is MNHNY, CDR2 SVGAGI (reference sequence). This CDR3 reads CASSLTSGDYNEQFF. Here the CDR3 DNA reads TGTGCCAGCAGCCTGACTAGCGGGGACTACAATGAGCAGTTCTTC.

This clone appeared once. The rearrangement joins TRBV6-5 to TRBJ2-5; D unclear. Trimming pared 2 bases from V and 2 bases from J, leaving 12 bases between. There are 15 residues in the CDR3. Germline-derived CDR1 and CDR2 are MNHEY and SVGAGI. The CDR3 here is CASSYLKALQETQYF. For the CDR3, the DNA is TGTGCCAGCAGTTACCTCAAGGCCCTACAAGAGACCCAGTACTTC.

The chain uses TRBV7-2 and TRBJ2-7; D gene uncertain. Trimming removed 5 bases from V and 2 bases from J, with 10 bases in between. The CDR3 is made up of 13 amino acids. Germline-derived CDR1 and CDR2 are SGHTA and FQGNSA. The CDR3 loop is CASSLDGPYEQYF. The CDR3 DNA follows: TGTGCCAGCAGCCTTGACGGCCCCTACGAGCAGTACTTC.

The gene calls are TRBV25-1 and TRBJ2-1, with 7 bases aligning to TRBD1. This CDR3 is built from 14 residues. Trimming removed 4 bases from V and 6 bases from J; junction bases left unmatched: 6. Germline values: CDR1 MGHDK, CDR2 SYGVNS. The CDR3 loop reads CASSVQSGGNEQFF. The CDR3 DNA follows: TGTGCCAGCAGTGTCCAATCAGGGGGCAATGAGCAGTTCTTC. Using reference TRBV25-1 and TRBJ2-1 for the parts outside the CDR3, the full variable domain is EADIYQTPRYLVIGTGKKITLECSQTMGHDKMYWYQQDPGMELHLIHYSYGVNSTEKGDLSSESTVSRIRTEHFPLTLESARPSHTSQYLCASSVQSGGNEQFFGPGTRLTVL.

The chain couples TRBV29-1 to TRBJ2-5; D assignment may be TRBD1 or TRBD2 (6 bases each). Trimming left V 4 bases short and J 5 bases short, with 14 bases between. There are 13 residues in the CDR3. Germline loops: CDR1 SQVTM, CDR2 ANQGSEA. CDR3 region: CSVVGQGRETQYF. Here the CDR3 DNA reads TGCAGCGTTGTCGGGCAGGGGAGGGAGACCCAGTACTTC. Drawing the rest from reference TRBV29-1 and TRBJ2-5, the complete variable domain is SAVISQKPSRDICQRGTSLTIQCQVDSQVTMMFWYRQQPGQSLTLIATANQGSEATYESGFVIDKFPISRPNLTFSTLTVSNMSPEDSSIYLCSVVGQGRETQYFGPGTRLLVL.

The chain carries TRBV27 and TRBJ2-3; D is ambiguous. This CDR3 is built from 12 residues. Germline CDR1 reads MNHEY; CDR2 reads SMNVEV (reference sequence). V lost 3 bases and J 1 base, leaving 2 bases between the germline ends. The CDR3 loop is CASSLGTDTQYF. Written as DNA, the CDR3 is TGTGCCAGCAGTTTGGGCACAGATACGCAGTATTTT.

This rearrangement joins TRBV7-2 to TRBJ2-5, with TRBD2 as a possible D gene (6 bases). Germline V gene data show CDR1 as SGHTA and CDR2 as FQGNSA. Trimming shortened V by 0 bases and J by 1 base, and 6 bases separated the two germline ends. CDR3 length: 14 residues. CDR3: CASSLASGQETQYF. CDR3 nucleotide sequence: TGTGCCAGCAGCTTAGCTAGCGGCCAAGAGACCCAGTACTTC.

V and J are TRBV5-1 and TRBJ2-1; the D is unclear. This CDR3 has 14 amino acids. Germline-derived CDR1 and CDR2 are SGHRS and YFSETQ. V dropped 7 bases and J dropped 6 bases, with 17 bases sitting between them. The CDR3 reads CASGARQIGNEQFF. The CDR3 bases are TGCGCCAGCGGCGCTAGGCAGATTGGCAATGAGCAGTTCTTC.

This clone is a singleton in its sample. The chain recombines TRBV15 with TRBJ1-1, with D unresolved. V was shortened by 0 bases and J by 7 bases, with 9 bases between the two germline ends. Germline-derived CDR1 and CDR2 are LNHNV and YYDKDF (reference sequence). CDR3 length equals 13 residues. The CDR3, as DNA: TGTGCCACCAGCAGAGACAGTTTTTATGAAGCTTTCTTT. It specifies CATSRDSFYEAFF.

This chain connects TRBV30 to TRBJ2-3; D remains unclear. The CDR3 runs 13 residues. V was cut by 0 bases and J by 2 bases, with 6 bases left in between. CDR1 is GTSNPN and CDR2 is SVGIG in the germline V gene (reference sequence). CDR3 protein: CAWSVGSTDTQYF. The CDR3 DNA is TGTGCCTGGAGTGTCGGGTCCACAGATACGCAGTATTTT.

V usage is TRBV9 and J usage is TRBJ2-5, with D unresolved. CDR3 length: 11 residues. V lost 4 bases to trimming and J lost 4 bases, with 5 bases between them. Germline loops: CDR1 SGDLS, CDR2 YYNGEE. The chain's CDR3 is CASSSGETQYF. CDR3 bases: TGTGCCAGCAGCTCAGGAGAGACCCAGTACTTC.

The rearrangement links TRBV14 to TRBJ1-4; 9 nucleotides line up with TRBD1. The ends lost 0 bases at V and 0 bases at J; junction bases unmatched: 11. Germline values: CDR1 SGHDN, CDR2 FVKESK. CDR3 length equals 20 residues. CDR3 in amino acids: CASSQEFGQGRGATNEKLFF. The CDR3 bases are TGTGCCAGCAGCCAAGAATTTGGACAGGGGAGGGGGGCAACTAATGAAAAACTGTTTTTT.